This passage covers 24 T cell receptor beta chains from one sample sequenced in a study of CD8 T cells in Susac syndrome. Reverse transcription of roughly 0.5 to 1 ug RNA was performed with random hexamers. TCRdb reprocessed the immunoSEQ multiplex PCR reads with MiXCR, giving one entry per CDR3 protein. The data contain some 120,000 distinct CDR3 sequences, 90% to 95% of them singletons. The sequencing sample was made of CD4+ T cells from PBMCs. The receptors come from a human donor in good health.

The V call is TRBV7-8, the J call TRBJ1-5; D is possibly TRBD1 (6 bases). The CDR3 totals 17 residues. V lost 1 base and J lost 1, with 14 bases in between. Germline assignment: CDR1 SGHVS and CDR2 FQNEAQ. The CDR3 DNA reads TGTGCCAGCAGCTTAGTGACCGGGGGCTTGAGCAATCAGCCCCAGCATTTT. This gives the protein CASSLVTGGLSNQPQHF.

The J gene is TRBJ1-2, the V gene TRBV19; D may be TRBD1 (5 bases). V dropped 7 bases and J dropped 2 bases, with 8 bases sitting between them. The CDR3 loop spans 12 amino acids. Germline V CDR1 and CDR2: LNHDA, SQIVND (reference sequence). The CDR3 loop is CASTEGNYGYTF. CDR3 coding DNA: TGTGCCAGTACAGAGGGGAACTATGGCTACACCTTC.

The chain recombines TRBV20-1 with TRBJ1-2; D uncertain. CDR1 is DFQATT, CDR2 SNEGSKA, per germline (reference sequence). The CDR3 has 12 residues. The CDR3 loop is CSGPSGNYGYTF. CDR3 nucleotide sequence: TGCAGCGGACCTTCCGGCAACTATGGCTACACCTTC.

CDR3 sequence reads: CAVRENTEAFF. The CDR3 DNA is TGTGCCGTAAGAGAGAACACTGAAGCTTTCTTT. The chain has TRBV28 and TRBJ1-1; no reliable D call. V dropped 11 bases and J dropped 1 base, with 8 bases sitting between them. The CDR3 spans 11 residues. The germline CDR1 and CDR2 sequences are MDHEN and SYDVKM.

The V and J genes are TRBV12-3 or TRBV12-4 and TRBJ2-3, with D possibly TRBD1 on 5 matching bases. CDR3 length: 13 amino acids. Trimming shortened V by 2 bases and J by 5 bases, and 8 bases separated the two germline ends. CDR3 in DNA: TGTGCCAGCAGTTTACATCAGGGAGATACGCAGTATTTT. Protein: CASSLHQGDTQYF.

The V and J genes are TRBV2 and TRBJ2-3, with 9 bases that match TRBD2. Germline loops: CDR1 SNHLY, CDR2 FYNNEI. The V gene end was trimmed by 8 bases and the J gene end by 6 bases; junction bases not matched to a gene: 9. The CDR3 runs 14 residues. The CDR3 DNA follows: TGTGCCAGCTCCCAAGCGGGAGGCCAGGATACGCAGTATTTT. It specifies CASSQAGGQDTQYF.

The rearrangement uses TRBV3-1 and TRBJ1-5; unclear D gene. Germline loops: CDR1 LGHDT, CDR2 YNNKEL (reference sequence). With 4 bases removed from V and 4 bases from J, the gap between germline ends came to 8 bases. The length of the CDR3 is 13 residues. CDR3 sequence (DNA): TGTGCCAGCAGCCCTACAGAAAATCAGCCCCAGCATTTT. This sequence encodes CASSPTENQPQHF.

The rearrangement uses TRBV5-1 and TRBJ2-3; D tentatively reads TRBD1 or TRBD2 (5 bases each). The V end lost 2 bases, the J end lost 1 base, and 8 bases lay between the germline ends. The V gene's germline CDR1 is SGHRS and CDR2 YFSETQ. The CDR3 runs to 14 residues. The CDR3 region is CASSLGDGTDTQYF. CDR3 nucleotides: TGCGCCAGCAGCTTAGGGGACGGCACAGATACGCAGTATTTT.

This clonotype came up a few times. The chain carries TRBV5-1 and TRBJ2-1; a possible D gene is TRBD2 (7 bases). CDR3 length equals 14 residues. Germline assignment: CDR1 SGHRS and CDR2 YFSETQ. Between the trimmed V and J ends, which lost 4 bases and 5 bases, there was a span of 13 bases. DNA for the CDR3: TGCGCCAGCAGCCCGGGGGGCGGAAACAATGAGCAGTTCTTC. This codes for CASSPGGGNNEQFF.

The chain employs TRBV29-1 and TRBJ1-2; no reliable D call. The V end lost 2 bases, the J end lost 10 bases, and 17 bases lay between the germline ends. In germline, CDR1 is SQVTM, CDR2 ANQGSEA. The CDR3 contains 13 residues. Written as DNA, the CDR3 is TGCAGCGTTGAATCGAACAGCGAAAATGACTACACCTTC. This sequence encodes CSVESNSENDYTF.

This clonotype was recorded only once. V gene TRBV19 combines with J gene TRBJ2-2; 10 bases match TRBD1. This CDR3 comprises 14 residues. Germline-derived CDR1 and CDR2 are LNHDA and SQIVND (reference sequence). The V gene end was trimmed by 9 bases and the J gene end by 5 bases; junction bases not matched to a gene: 6. Written as DNA, the CDR3 is TGTGCCAGCAGACAGGGGGCGCGAACCGGGGAGCTGTTTTTT. It is translated as CASRQGARTGELFF.

V is TRBV15 and J is TRBJ2-1; tentatively, D is TRBD1 (6 bases). Trimming removed 5 bases at V and 5 bases at J, with 19 bases between. CDR1 is LNHNV and CDR2 is YYDKDF in the germline V gene (reference sequence). This CDR3 contains 16 residues. Here the CDR3 DNA reads TGTGCCACCAGCGGGCAGGGGAAGCTACTTAACAATGAGCAGTTCTTC. It encodes CATSGQGKLLNNEQFF.

The chain employs TRBV6-7 and TRBJ2-7; 8 nucleotides align to TRBD2. TRBV6-7 qualifies as an ORF whose function is uncertain. The CDR3 sequence is 16 residues long. The ends lost 2 bases at V and 1 base at J; junction bases unmatched: 7. CDR3 sequence reads: CASSYHQRERSYEQYF. The CDR3 bases are TGTGCCAGCAGTTACCATCAGCGGGAGCGATCCTACGAGCAGTACTTC.

The V and J genes are TRBV3-1 and TRBJ2-7, with TRBD2 matching over 10 bases. Germline V gives CDR1 LGHDT, CDR2 YNNKEL (reference sequence). The junction had 13 bases not matched to a gene; V was cut back by 3 bases and J by 5 bases. This CDR3 has 17 residues. The CDR3 sequence: CASSQGRLAGFYDEQYF. The CDR3 DNA follows: TGTGCCAGCAGCCAGGGCCGACTAGCGGGTTTTTACGACGAGCAGTACTTC.

This clonotype was observed once. The rearrangement links TRBV19 to TRBJ2-1; 14 bases fit TRBD2. The CDR3 loop spans 16 amino acids. Germline V gene lookup returns CDR1 LNHDA and CDR2 SQIVND (reference sequence). Trimming removed 5 bases from V and 7 bases from J; junction bases left unmatched: 7. The chain's CDR3 is CASSFSRLAGGNEQFF. CDR3 coding DNA: TGTGCCAGTAGTTTTTCCCGACTAGCGGGAGGGAATGAGCAGTTCTTC.

CDR3 sequence: CSGTSGSDTQYF. CDR3 sequence (DNA): TGCAGCGGGACTAGCGGGAGTGATACGCAGTATTTT. The V call is TRBV29-1, the J call TRBJ2-3; 13 nucleotides align to TRBD2. This CDR3 spans 12 amino acids. V was clipped by 7 bases and J by 6 bases; unmatched bases: 1. CDR1 SQVTM and CDR2 ANQGSEA come from the germline V gene.

V and J are TRBV29-1 and TRBJ2-1; either TRBD1 or TRBD2 may fit D (6 bases each). Trimming stripped 7 bases from V and 6 bases from J, with 25 bases between. Germline-derived CDR1 and CDR2 are SQVTM and ANQGSEA. The CDR3 has 16 amino acids. The CDR3, as DNA: TGCAGCGGGGGGCCTCCAGTTGGGGGGCGAGTCAATGAGCAGTTCTTC. Its translation is CSGGPPVGGRVNEQFF.

This sequence joins TRBV27 and TRBJ1-1, with TRBD1 matching over 7 bases. The CDR3 extends over 13 amino acids. Germline-derived CDR1 and CDR2 are MNHEY and SMNVEV (reference sequence). After removal of 9 bases from V and 6 bases from J, the junction contained 10 bases not matched to a gene. The CDR3 DNA follows: TGTGCCAGTCTCGGCCAGGGGGTCCCTGAAGCTTTCTTT. This translates into CASLGQGVPEAFF.

The rearrangement joins TRBV28 to TRBJ2-2; D is unresolved. Between the trimmed V and J ends, which lost 7 bases and 0 bases, there was a span of 6 bases. From germline, CDR1 is MDHEN and CDR2 SYDVKM. CDR3 size: 13 residues. CDR3 DNA: TGTGCCAGCAACTTCGCGAACACCGGGGAGCTGTTTTTT. Translating gives CASNFANTGELFF. Full variable domain (remainder filled in from reference TRBV28 and TRBJ2-2): DVKVTQSSRYLVKRTGEKVFLECVQDMDHENMFWYRQDPGLGLRLIYFSYDVKMKEKGDIPEGYSVSREKKERFSLILESASTNQTSMYLCASNFANTGELFFGEGSRLTVL.

Of note for this clonotype: The junction does not match germline at one end; this may be a read error. This chain joins TRBV6-1 and TRBJ1-1; D is uncertain. The CDR3 contains 13 residues. Germline V gene data show CDR1 as MNHNS and CDR2 as SASEGT. As DNA, the CDR3 is TGTGCCAGCAGGGCGGGAACGAACACCGAAGCTTTCTTT. The encoded protein is CASRAGTNTEAFF.

The CDR3 DNA reads TGCAGCGCCAGAGACACGACACAAGAGACCCAGTACTTC. Protein: CSARDTTQETQYF. The J gene is TRBJ2-5, the V gene TRBV29-1; D gene unclear. V was clipped by 7 bases and J by 2 bases, with 14 bases between them. Germline CDR1 reads SQVTM; CDR2 reads ANQGSEA. The CDR3 has 13 amino acids.

This chain connects TRBV2 to TRBJ2-2; D not certain. The CDR3 is 14 amino acids. The V and J ends lost 3 bases and 6 bases respectively, with 11 bases between them. CDR1 and CDR2 from the germline V gene are SNHLY and FYNNEI. The CDR3 DNA follows: TGTGCCAGCAGTGAGGGAAGAAATCCCGGGGAGCTGTTTTTT. Amino acids: CASSEGRNPGELFF.

V is TRBV5-1 and J is TRBJ2-1; D is unresolved. The CDR3 is 13 amino acids. With 0 bases removed from V and 5 bases from J, the gap between germline ends came to 6 bases. In germline, CDR1 is SGHRS, CDR2 YFSETQ. Here the CDR3 reads CASSLDPNNEQFF. CDR3 nucleotides: TGCGCCAGCAGCTTGGACCCAAACAATGAGCAGTTCTTC.

V gene TRBV2 combines with J gene TRBJ1-1, with TRBD1 as a possible D gene (6 bases). V was clipped by 7 bases and J by 11 bases, with 20 bases between them. The CDR3 extends over 13 amino acids. Looked up from germline, CDR1 is SNHLY and CDR2 is FYNNEI. The CDR3: CASISLGGREAFF. The CDR3 region has the DNA TGTGCCAGCATTTCTTTGGGGGGGCGGGAGGCTTTCTTT.